This T cell receptor beta chain was sequenced during a study of control samples from healthy donors and cancer patients. Clones were sequenced by immunoSEQ multiplex PCR, and TCRdb holds only the in-frame ones, with some missing. The data hold about 77,000 clones, with roughly 92% observed a single time. The CDR3 is made up of 14 amino acids. Material for sequencing was blood. The chain carries TRBV21-1 and TRBJ2-3. TRBV21-1 is reported as a pseudogene. The source is a woman aged 55-69 years in good health. DNA of the CDR3: TGTGCCAGCAGCTCTCCGCCATTCACAGATACGCAGTATTTT. This sequence encodes CASSSPPFTDTQYF.